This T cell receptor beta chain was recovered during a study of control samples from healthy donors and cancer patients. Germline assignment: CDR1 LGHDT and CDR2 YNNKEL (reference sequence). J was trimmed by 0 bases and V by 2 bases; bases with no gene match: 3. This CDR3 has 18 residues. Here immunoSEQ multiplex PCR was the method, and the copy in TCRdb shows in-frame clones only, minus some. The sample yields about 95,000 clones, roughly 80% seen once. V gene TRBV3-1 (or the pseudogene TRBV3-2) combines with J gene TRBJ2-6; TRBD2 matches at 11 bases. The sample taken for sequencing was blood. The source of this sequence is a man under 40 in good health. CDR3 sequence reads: CASSQLLAGVSGANVLTF. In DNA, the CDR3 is TGTGCCAGCAGCCAACTACTAGCGGGGGTCTCTGGGGCCAACGTCCTGACTTTC.